The 29 T cell receptor beta chains given below trace back to one sample, sequenced in a study of cytomegalovirus exposure and HLA in healthy donors. Both 60 Vbeta primers and 13 Jbeta primers went into the PCR. The method was immunoSEQ multiplex PCR; TCRdb's version includes in-frame clones alone and lacks a portion of them. This sample's clone table lists 60,000 to 75,000 clones. The sequencing sample was made of PBMCs. The receptors were gathered from a female donor in good health and CMV-seropositive.

V usage is TRBV6-5 and J usage is TRBJ2-2; TRBD1 is a possible D gene (6 bases). The germline gives CDR1 MNHEY, CDR2 SVGAGI. The CDR3 length is 14 residues. Between the trimmed V and J ends, which lost 7 bases and 6 bases, there was a span of 15 bases. CDR3 loop: CASTRPGVPGELFF. DNA of the CDR3: TGTGCCAGCACGAGGCCAGGGGTACCCGGGGAGCTGTTTTTT.

This sequence joins TRBV6-6 and TRBJ2-7, with TRBD1 matching over 7 bases. Trimming cost V 7 bases and J 1 base; bases outside gene matches: 4. The CDR3 runs 13 residues. In germline, CDR1 is MNHNY, CDR2 SVGAGI (reference sequence). The CDR3 DNA sequence: TGTGCCAGCACCAACAGGGGTTCCTACGAGCAGTACTTC. It encodes CASTNRGSYEQYF.

The chain couples TRBV5-4 to TRBJ2-2; the match to TRBD2 covers 9 bases. Germline CDR1 reads SGHNT; CDR2 reads YYREEE (reference sequence). The CDR3 consists of 16 residues. Trimming removed 2 bases from V and 5 bases from J; junction bases left unmatched: 7. CDR3 coding DNA: TGTGCCAGCAGCTTCGGCGGGGGGGCGGGTACCGGGGAGCTGTTTTTT. As protein: CASSFGGGAGTGELFF. The complete variable domain, with remaining parts taken from reference TRBV5-4 and TRBJ2-2, reads ETGVTQSPTHLIKTRGQQVTLRCSSQSGHNTVSWYQQALGQGPQFIFQYYREEENGRGNFPPRFSGLQFPNYSSELNVNALELDDSALYLCASSFGGGAGTGELFFGEGSRLTVL.

The V call is TRBV27, the J call TRBJ1-2, with D unresolved. Germline V CDR1 and CDR2: MNHEY, SMNVEV (reference sequence). V lost 3 bases, J lost 2 bases, and 7 bases lay in between. The CDR3 is 13 residues long. CDR3 in DNA: TGTGCCAGCAGTTTGAAGCGAAACTATGGCTACACCTTC. Translation gives CASSLKRNYGYTF.

The J gene is TRBJ1-1, the V gene TRBV27, with 7 bases identical to TRBD1. The ends lost 6 bases at V and 0 bases at J; junction bases unmatched: 4. The germline V gene has CDR1 MNHEY and CDR2 SMNVEV (reference sequence). This CDR3 contains 14 residues. CDR3 loop: CASRATGLNTEAFF. The CDR3 nucleotides are TGTGCCAGCAGGGCGACAGGGCTGAACACTGAAGCTTTCTTT.

The V gene is TRBV18, the J gene TRBJ2-7; TRBD1 matches 7 bases. The CDR3 is 13 residues long. With V trimmed by 6 bases and J by 2 bases, 4 bases remained unmatched. The germline CDR1 and CDR2 sequences are KGHSH and LQKENI. CDR3 region: CASSVGQAYEQYF. As DNA, the CDR3 is TGTGCCAGCTCGGTAGGACAGGCCTACGAGCAGTACTTC.

The V gene is TRBV18, the J gene TRBJ2-1, with 8 positions matching TRBD2. The CDR3 sequence is 16 residues long. Per the germline V gene, CDR1 is KGHSH and CDR2 is LQKENI. Trimming cost V 3 bases and J 6 bases; bases outside gene matches: 10. Written as DNA, the CDR3 is TGTGCCAGCTCACCTGGTCACCGGGAGGGGGTCAATGAGCAGTTCTTC. This encodes CASSPGHREGVNEQFF.

The rearrangement links TRBV11-2 to TRBJ2-5; 12 bases are a match to TRBD2. V dropped 3 bases and J dropped 5; count of bases not matched to a gene: 16. This CDR3 spans 19 amino acids. Germline values: CDR1 SGHAT, CDR2 FQNNGV. The CDR3 loop reads CASSFILAGGDGDGETQYF. The CDR3 DNA sequence: TGTGCCAGCAGCTTCATCCTAGCGGGAGGGGATGGGGATGGGGAGACCCAGTACTTC.

The chain employs TRBV19 and TRBJ2-7, with TRBD1 identical over 7 bases. Germline V gene lookup returns CDR1 LNHDA and CDR2 SQIVND (reference sequence). Trimming took 11 bases from V and 0 from J; bases not matched to a gene: 10. CDR3 size: 14 residues. The CDR3 loop reads CAVSRDRTSYEQYF. In DNA, the CDR3 is TGTGCCGTCTCTAGGGACAGAACCTCCTACGAGCAGTACTTC.

The gene calls are TRBV4-1 and TRBJ1-2; D ambiguous. The germline V gene has CDR1 MGHRA and CDR2 YSYEKL. This CDR3 is 15 amino acids long. The V end lost 5 bases, the J end lost 8 bases, and 21 bases lay between the germline ends. CDR3 region: CASSDQPHLSRGYTF. The CDR3 nucleotides read TGCGCCAGCAGCGATCAACCCCACCTTTCTAGAGGCTACACCTTC.

The chain links TRBV18 to TRBJ1-6; D not certain. V was clipped by 9 bases and J by 9 bases, with 18 bases between them. The CDR3 is 14 residues long. Germline values: CDR1 KGHSH, CDR2 LQKENI. This CDR3 is CASRMPLSGSPLHF. The CDR3, as DNA: TGTGCCAGTCGCATGCCCCTCTCGGGTTCACCCCTCCACTTT.

This sequence joins TRBV4-1 and TRBJ1-2, with D possibly being TRBD1 (5 bases). Deletions cut 1 base from V and 4 bases from J, with 16 bases between. The CDR3 spans 16 residues. Germline V lookup: CDR1 MGHRA, CDR2 YSYEKL. CDR3 coding DNA: TGCGCCAGCAGCCAAGCCGCCATGGTCGGGGGCTATGGCTACACCTTC. Protein sequence: CASSQAAMVGGYGYTF.

V is TRBV18 and J is TRBJ2-7, with a tentative D call TRBD2 (6 bases). The germline V gene encodes CDR1 KGHSH and CDR2 LQKENI. This CDR3 is built from 14 residues. The V and J ends lost 2 bases and 0 bases respectively, with 8 bases between them. CDR3 amino acids: CASSPRRDSYEQYF. CDR3 DNA sequence: TGTGCCAGCTCACCAAGGAGGGACTCCTACGAGCAGTACTTC.

As regards this clone: An end of the junction does not agree with germline; a read error may underlie this. The genes are TRBV2 and TRBJ1-1; the match to TRBD1 covers 9 bases. The CDR3 totals 14 residues. Germline assignment: CDR1 SNHLY and CDR2 FYNNEI. The chain's CDR3 is CASREGQGSTEAFF. The CDR3 DNA reads as TGTGCCAGCAGAGAAGGACAGGGGAGCACTGAAGCTTTCTTT. The variable domain in full, with the rest retrieved from reference TRBV2 and TRBJ1-1, is EPEVTQTPSHQVTQMGQEVILRCVPISNHLYFYWYRQILGQKVEFLVSFYNNEISEKSEIFDDQFSVERPDGSNFTLKIRSTKLEDSAMYFCASREGQGSTEAFFGQGTRLTVV.

The chain joins TRBV6-1 to TRBJ1-6, with 11 bases aligning to TRBD1. Germline CDR1 MNHNS, CDR2 SASEGT. V lost 7 bases to trimming and J lost 10 bases; unmatched junction nucleotides: 9. The CDR3 has 15 residues. CDR3 in amino acids: CASTQMDRGRSPLHF. In DNA, the CDR3 is TGTGCCAGCACCCAGATGGACAGGGGGCGATCACCCCTCCACTTT.

V gene TRBV7-2 combines with J gene TRBJ2-4; 7 nucleotides align to TRBD2. J was trimmed by 1 base and V by 5 bases; bases with no gene match: 17. CDR1 SGHTA and CDR2 FQGNSA come from the germline V gene. The CDR3 has 19 residues. The CDR3 region is CASSPSIGGSGRAKNIQYF. DNA of the CDR3: TGTGCCAGCAGCCCATCTATCGGGGGGTCCGGACGGGCCAAAAACATTCAGTACTTC. Variable domain in full (rest from reference TRBV7-2 and TRBJ2-4): GAGVSQSPSNKVTEKGKDVELRCDPISGHTALYWYRQSLGQGLEFLIYFQGNSAPDKSGLPSDRFSAERTGGSVSTLTIQRTQQEDSAVYLCASSPSIGGSGRAKNIQYFGAGTRLSVL.

This chain uses TRBV4-1 with TRBJ2-7; 7 nucleotides match TRBD2. The V gene's germline CDR1 is MGHRA and CDR2 YSYEKL. The CDR3 loop spans 16 amino acids. V shed 2 bases and J 0 bases; nucleotides not matched to a gene: 7. The CDR3 region is CASSQRVSGNSYEQYF. As DNA, the CDR3 is TGCGCCAGCAGCCAAAGGGTCAGCGGGAACTCCTACGAGCAGTACTTC.

This sequence joins TRBV6-5 and TRBJ1-2; 8 nucleotides align to TRBD1. The CDR3 totals 13 residues. The V gene's germline CDR1 is MNHEY and CDR2 SVGAGI. V was clipped by 5 bases and J by 8 bases; unmatched bases: 7. The CDR3 DNA is TGTGCCAGCAGTCGGGACAGGATCGGAGGCTACACCTTC. It specifies CASSRDRIGGYTF.

The chain couples TRBV29-1 to TRBJ2-1; 9 bases fit TRBD2. This CDR3 spans 12 amino acids. The V and J ends lost 7 bases and 6 bases, in that order; junction bases with no gene match: 4. Germline-derived CDR1 and CDR2 are SQVTM and ANQGSEA. For the CDR3, the DNA is TGCAGCGCCGCGGGGGGGCGCAATGAGCAGTTCTTC. Translation: CSAAGGRNEQFF.

The chain uses TRBV18 and TRBJ1-2; D is possibly TRBD1 (6 bases). The CDR3 loop spans 12 amino acids. Deletions cut 4 bases from V and 6 bases from J, with 9 bases between. Germline V lookup: CDR1 KGHSH, CDR2 LQKENI. DNA of the CDR3: TGTGCCAGCTCACTACAGGGAAATGGCTACACCTTC. Translated, it gives CASSLQGNGYTF.

The rearrangement links TRBV19 to TRBJ1-1; 8 bases agree with TRBD1. Germline V gene data show CDR1 as LNHDA and CDR2 as SQIVND (reference sequence). After removal of 4 bases from V and 5 bases from J, the junction contained 12 bases not matched to a gene. The CDR3 sequence is 16 residues long. The CDR3 here is CASSTLRAGGYTEAFF. The CDR3 DNA reads as TGTGCCAGTAGTACCCTTAGGGCAGGGGGCTATACTGAAGCTTTCTTT.

This rearrangement joins TRBV7-9 to TRBJ2-5, with D possibly being TRBD1 (6 bases). Germline loops: CDR1 SEHNR, CDR2 FQNEAQ (reference sequence). V lost 5 bases, J lost 5 bases, and 15 bases lay in between. This CDR3 contains 14 residues. The CDR3 region is CASSVSGAQETQYF. The CDR3 DNA is TGTGCCAGCAGCGTGTCAGGGGCGCAGGAGACCCAGTACTTC.

The genes are TRBV18 and TRBJ2-5; D possibly corresponds to TRBD2 (6 bases). Trimming shortened V by 5 bases and J by 4 bases, and 11 bases separated the two germline ends. CDR1 and CDR2 (germline): KGHSH, LQKENI. There are 13 residues in the CDR3. The CDR3 loop is CASSWSRGETQYF. In nucleotides, the CDR3 is TGTGCCAGCTCATGGTCGCGGGGAGAGACCCAGTACTTC.

The V call is TRBV6-5, the J call TRBJ1-1, with 8 bases aligning to TRBD1. Germline values: CDR1 MNHEY, CDR2 SVGAGI. The ends lost 8 bases at V and 1 base at J; junction bases unmatched: 9. The CDR3 runs 15 residues. CDR3 residues: CASYTAGTGNTEAFF. CDR3 DNA sequence: TGTGCCAGCTACACTGCCGGGACAGGGAACACTGAAGCTTTCTTT.

The V call is TRBV19, the J call TRBJ1-2; 10 bases agree with TRBD1. Germline CDR1 reads LNHDA; CDR2 reads SQIVND (reference sequence). V lost 5 bases, J lost 8 bases, and 8 bases stayed unmatched. The CDR3 contains 14 residues. CDR3 region: CASSSMTGGSGYTF. Here the CDR3 DNA reads TGTGCCAGTAGTTCGATGACAGGGGGCAGCGGCTACACCTTC.

The CDR3 region is CASNGRRNYGYTF. Here the CDR3 DNA reads TGTGCCAGCAATGGCAGGCGAAACTATGGCTACACCTTC. The chain uses TRBV6-5 and TRBJ1-2, with D uncertain. In germline, CDR1 is MNHEY, CDR2 SVGAGI. The CDR3 spans 13 residues. The ends were cut back, 7 bases at V and 2 bases at J, with 11 bases in the middle.

The rearrangement links TRBV4-2 to TRBJ2-5, with a weak D call TRBD1 (6 bases). The germline V gene has CDR1 LGHNA and CDR2 YNFKEQ. The length of the CDR3 is 15 residues. With 1 base removed from V and 3 bases from J, the gap between germline ends came to 12 bases. For the CDR3, the DNA is TGTGCCAGCAGCCAAGGAAACGGACAGAAAGAGACCCAGTACTTC. It translates to CASSQGNGQKETQYF.

V and J are TRBV19 and TRBJ2-1; 7 nucleotides align to TRBD2. The V gene end was trimmed by 3 bases and the J gene end by 1 base; junction bases not matched to a gene: 9. The CDR3 consists of 17 residues. Germline lookup yields CDR1 LNHDA and CDR2 SQIVND (reference sequence). The CDR3 nucleotides are TGTGCCAGTAGTATCGGGGGGTATACGGTTTCCTACAATGAGCAGTTCTTC. Translated: CASSIGGYTVSYNEQFF. Looking up the rest from reference TRBV19 and TRBJ2-1 gives the full variable domain: DGGITQSPKYLFRKEGQNVTLSCEQNLNHDAMYWYRQDPGQGLRLIYYSQIVNDFQKGDIAEGYSVSREKKESFPLTVTSAQKNPTAFYLCASSIGGYTVSYNEQFFGPGTRLTVL.

This chain connects TRBV10-1 to TRBJ1-5, with D maybe TRBD1 (6 bases). There are 14 residues in the CDR3. In germline, CDR1 is WNHNN, CDR2 SYGVQD (reference sequence). Trimming removed 4 bases at V and 5 bases at J, with 12 bases between. CDR3 nucleotide sequence: TGCGCCAGCAGTGCAGACAGGACTTATCAGCCCCAGCATTTT. Amino acid sequence: CASSADRTYQPQHF.